The sample holds many counts of the clone carrying this T cell receptor beta chain. The ends lost 5 bases at V and 5 bases at J; junction bases unmatched: 4. This CDR3 comprises 14 residues. Germline CDR1 is SNHLY and CDR2 is FYNNEI. These data are taken from a study of T cells after yellow fever vaccination. TCRdb ran MiXCR on the 5' RACE reads and lists one entry per CDR3 protein. Of some 240,000 distinct CDR3 sequences in the sample, 2.5% to 3.5% were seen once. The sample consisted of CD4+ T cells sorted from PBMCs, taken 10 days after the yellow fever booster vaccination. This sequence joins TRBV2 and TRBJ2-1, with TRBD1 matching 9 bases. This sequence originates from a man between 18 and 35 years old who received the YFV17D yellow fever vaccine. The CDR3 DNA sequence: TGTGCCAGCAGTAGACAGGGGGGTAACAATGAGCAGTTCTTC. Its protein product is CASSRQGGNNEQFF.